These T cell receptor beta chains were read from a single sample in a study of blood T cell repertoires in COVID-19. TCRdb keeps only in-frame clones here, not all; method: immunoSEQ multiplex PCR. The sample has 45,000 to 65,000 clones; approximately 85% are singletons. The sequenced sample consisted of peripheral blood. Receptors originate from a woman of 80 years or more with COVID-19, enrolled during active disease. CDR3s include the opening cysteine and the closing phenylalanine or tryptophan. The order of the fields is J gene, V gene, CDR3 protein.

TRBJ2-1	TRBV7-3	CASSPGTSGINEQFF
TRBJ2-7	TRBV6-1	CASSDVGQGWYEQYF
TRBJ2-1	TRBV7-6	CASSLGTSGYNEQFF
TRBJ2-1	TRBV6-2/TRBV6-3	CASSYLAERSQFF
TRBJ2-5	TRBV4-1	CASSQDRGLAGVEETQYF
TRBJ2-2	TRBV10-3	CAISEPTSGIKSLGELFF
TRBJ1-2	TRBV3-1/TRBV3-2	CASSLNRGHGYTF
TRBJ2-1	TRBV11-2	CASRPAGLAGVDEQFF
TRBJ2-7	TRBV7-2	CASSLGGRADLRAYEQYF
TRBJ1-4	TRBV28	CASRVLTNEKLFF
TRBJ2-1	TRBV2	CASRARGTANNEQFF
TRBJ2-7	TRBV25-1	CASSVAKGGASEQYF
TRBJ2-1	TRBV5-1	CASSSGEGYNEQFF
TRBJ2-5	TRBV7-3	CASSPHSGWETQYF
TRBJ1-4	TRBV5-1	CASSRVQGPNEKLFF
TRBJ1-4	TRBV3-1/TRBV3-2	CASSPGGANEKLFF
TRBJ2-3	TRBV7-9	CASSFFGRGTDTQYF
TRBJ2-2	TRBV19	CATPRSGYTGELFF
TRBJ1-1	TRBV6-5	CASRFSGRGTEAFF
TRBJ2-7	TRBV29-1	CSVDGLAGTYEQYF
TRBJ2-2	TRBV6-1	CASSEQGAVTGELFF
TRBJ2-7	TRBV19	CASSIILAGTYEQYF
TRBJ1-4	TRBV7-9	CASSPQPQAVTNEKLFF
TRBJ2-1	TRBV2	CASSSGTVFNEQFF
TRBJ1-6	TRBV19	CASRTGTDLSNSPLHF
TRBJ1-2	TRBV6-5	CASRRTATANYGYTF
TRBJ1-1	TRBV5-4	CASRSNRGSNTEAFF
TRBJ1-1	TRBV6-5	CASSSVWGLQTTEAFF
TRBJ2-5	TRBV29-1	CSVGTGAETQYF
TRBJ2-2	TRBV29-1	CSVEGGTGELFF
TRBJ2-3	TRBV19	CASSPDRGGTDTQYF
TRBJ2-7	TRBV19	CASSMRSEQYF
TRBJ2-7	TRBV6-2/TRBV6-3	CASSLWEEYEQYF
TRBJ1-3	TRBV6-6	CASSEGGSSGNTIYF
TRBJ1-5	TRBV15	CATSGDSWGFSNQPQHF
TRBJ2-7	TRBV5-4	CASSSRAGQGSAEQYF
TRBJ1-5	TRBV11-2	CASSLSANQPQHF
TRBJ2-7	TRBV29-1	CSVEGGDSSSYEQYF
TRBJ1-3	TRBV25-1	CASSAWDNSGNTIYF
TRBJ2-3	TRBV2	CASSDRRTDTQYF
TRBJ2-7	TRBV5-1	CASSAAGPQTYEQYF